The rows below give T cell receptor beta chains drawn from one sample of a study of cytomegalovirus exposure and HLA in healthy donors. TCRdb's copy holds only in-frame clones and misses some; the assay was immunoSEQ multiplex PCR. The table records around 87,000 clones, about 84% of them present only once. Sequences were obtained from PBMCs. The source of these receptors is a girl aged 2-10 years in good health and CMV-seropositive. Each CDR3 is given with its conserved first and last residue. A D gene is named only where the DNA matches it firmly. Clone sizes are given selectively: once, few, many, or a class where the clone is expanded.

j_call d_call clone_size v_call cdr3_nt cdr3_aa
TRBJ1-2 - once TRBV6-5 TGTGCCAGCAGTTACCGCCACGGGGTGGACTATGGCTACACCTTC CASSYRHGVDYGYTF
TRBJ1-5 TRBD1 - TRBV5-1 TGCGCCAGCAGCCCCGGGACAGGGGGCCTTCAGCCCCAGCATTTT CASSPGTGGLQPQHF
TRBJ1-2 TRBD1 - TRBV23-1 TGCGCCAGCAGTCTGAGGGGGCATGGCTACACCTTC CASSLRGHGYTF
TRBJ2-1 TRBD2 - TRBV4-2 TGTGCCAGCAGCCAAGATGGGACTAGCGGAAACTACAATGAGCAGTTCTTC CASSQDGTSGNYNEQFF
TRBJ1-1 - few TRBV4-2 TGTGCCAGCAGCCAAGAAGAGGCTTCGGGGAACACTGAAGCTTTCTTT CASSQEEASGNTEAFF
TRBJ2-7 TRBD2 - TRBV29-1 TGCAGCGTTGAAGTGGGGGGGGCCTACGAGCAGTACTTC CSVEVGGAYEQYF
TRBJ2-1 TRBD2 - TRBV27 TGTGCCAGCAGTTTAATAGCGACTAGCGGGATTCGCAATGAGCAGTTCTTC CASSLIATSGIRNEQFF
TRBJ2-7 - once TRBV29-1 TGCAGCGTTGAAATGGACGAGGGCTACGAGCAGTACTTC CSVEMDEGYEQYF
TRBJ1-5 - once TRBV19 TGTGCCAGTAGTATTGACAGGACCACTAGCAATCAGCCCCAGCATTTT CASSIDRTTSNQPQHF
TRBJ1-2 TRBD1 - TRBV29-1 TGCAGCGTTGAAGAGCCGACAGGGGGGTATGGCTACACCTTC CSVEEPTGGYGYTF
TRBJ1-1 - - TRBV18 TGTGCCAGCTCACCACCGGCAGTTATGAACACTGAAGCTTTCTTT CASSPPAVMNTEAFF
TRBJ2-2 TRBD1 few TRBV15 TGTGCCACTAGACAGGGGGCGCTGGACACCGGGGAGCTGTTTTTT CATRQGALDTGELFF
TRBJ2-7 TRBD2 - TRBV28 TGTGCCAGCACCTCACTAGCGGGAGGGATCGAGCAGTACTTC CASTSLAGGIEQYF
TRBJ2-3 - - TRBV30 TGTGCCTGGAGTGGTAGCAGTTCTAGCACAGATACGCAGTATTTT CAWSGSSSSTDTQYF
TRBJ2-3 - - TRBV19 TGTGCCAGTAGTATAGAACGGGGGTCCGGGGGAGATACGCAGTATTTT CASSIERGSGGDTQYF
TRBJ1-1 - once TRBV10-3 TGTGCCATCACTCCGGGGTCTACTAACGGATGGAACACTGAAGCTTTCTTT CAITPGSTNGWNTEAFF
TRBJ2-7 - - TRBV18 TGTGCCAGCTCACCGGTACAGGGCTACGAGCAGTACTTC CASSPVQGYEQYF
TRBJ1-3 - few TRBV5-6 TGTGCCAGCAGCTTGGGACTGCCCCCTCGAAACACCATATATTTT CASSLGLPPRNTIYF
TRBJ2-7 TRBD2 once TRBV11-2 TGTGCCAGCAGCACCCGACTAGCGGACTACGAGCAGTACTTC CASSTRLADYEQYF
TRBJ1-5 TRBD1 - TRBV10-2 TGCGCCGGACAGGGGCGAGCCCAGCCCCAGCATTTT CAGQGRAQPQHF
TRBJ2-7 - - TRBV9 TGTGCCAGCAGCCCGACAGGTTCCTACGAGCAGTACTTC CASSPTGSYEQYF
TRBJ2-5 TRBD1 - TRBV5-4 TGTGCCAGCAGTCCGGGACAGGGGGCTCTGAGGGCGAAGTACTTC CASSPGQGALRAKYF
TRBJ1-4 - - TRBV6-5 TGTGCCAGCAGTTTACCTACAGGAGGGGCTAATGAAAAACTGTTTTTT CASSLPTGGANEKLFF